The TCR beta chain described here comes from a study of shared clonotypes between healthy human individuals. General observations from the study: Owing to a small donor count, the genetic and exposure-history diversity represented was limited.

Deep level was the assay's run setting. When replicate PCRs were run on unsorted PBMC, they used around 0.3 ug DNA, about 30,000 T cell genomes. TCRdb's copy holds only in-frame clones and misses some; the assay was immunoSEQ multiplex PCR. The data contain roughly 500,000 clones, roughly 80% of them singletons. Donors were Caucasian adults residing in Nashville, Tennessee, USA. Notes on this clone: Its target is unknown.

J lost 0 bases, V lost 4 bases, and 5 bases had no gene match. Germline-derived CDR1 and CDR2 are MNHEY and SMNVEV (reference sequence). There are 17 residues in the CDR3. The sequence came from a woman between 40 and 50 years old in good health. Some clones in this sample may be carry-over from other donors' samples. Specimen: PBMCs. The chain employs TRBV27 and TRBJ2-6, with 8 nucleotides matching TRBD1. The CDR3 spells CASSSDRDLSGANVLTF. CDR3 coding DNA: TGTGCCAGCAGTTCGGACAGGGACCTCTCTGGGGCCAACGTCCTGACTTTC. Using reference TRBV27 and TRBJ2-6 for the parts outside the CDR3, the full variable domain is EAQVTQNPRYLITVTGKKLTVTCSQNMNHEYMSWYRQDPGLGLRQIYYSMNVEVTDKGDVPEGYKVSRKEKRNFPLILESPSPNQTSLYFCASSSDRDLSGANVLTFGAGSRLTVL.